This is a list of T cell receptor beta chains from one sample in a study of T cells in Graves' hyperthyroidism and ophthalmopathy. TCRdb passed the multiplex PCR reads through MiXCR, listing each CDR3 protein once. The sample lists 380,000 or so distinct CDR3 sequences, about 15% occurring once. Sequencing used blood. Every receptor here comes from a woman in her 30s with Graves' hyperthyroidism. CDR3s include the opening cysteine and the closing phenylalanine or tryptophan. The D gene is left open where the match is weak. Clone size is given for some rows only: seen once, a few or many times, or a class if the clone is expanded.

>TRBV20-1|-|-|TRBJ1-1
CSAMPLAPSSNTEAFF
TGCAGTGCTATGCCCCTAGCGCCGTCGTCGAACACTGAAGCTTTCTTT
>TRBV28|-|few|TRBJ1-2
CASSLSAWGGIGYGYTF
TGTGCCAGCAGTTTATCCGCCTGGGGGGGGATCGGCTATGGCTACACCTTC
>TRBV6-1|TRBD1|many|TRBJ2-5
CASRYGTGQETQYF
TGTGCCAGCAGATATGGGACAGGGCAAGAGACCCAGTACTTC
>TRBV19|-|many|TRBJ2-6
CASRFGANVLTF
TGTGCCAGTCGCTTTGGGGCCAACGTCCTGACTTTC
>TRBV2|-|few|TRBJ2-1
CASQDRPSNEQFF
TGTGCCAGCCAGGACAGACCCTCCAATGAGCAGTTCTTC
>TRBV10-3|TRBD2|many|TRBJ2-1
CATLAGGLNEQFF
TGTGCCACTCTAGCGGGAGGGCTGAATGAGCAGTTCTTC
>TRBV3-1|TRBD1|-|TRBJ2-7
CASSQDPSRRTGDEQYF
TGTGCCAGCAGCCAAGATCCGTCACGACGGACAGGGGACGAGCAGTACTTC
>TRBV20-1|-|-|TRBJ1-2
CSARRLSYTF
TGCAGTGCTAGAAGATTAAGCTACACCTTC
>TRBV12-3/TRBV12-4|-|many|TRBJ1-1
CASSFLHQLNTEAFF
TGTGCCAGCAGTTTCTTACATCAATTGAACACTGAAGCTTTCTTT
>TRBV12-3/TRBV12-4|-|many|TRBJ2-7
CASSPSVPYGEQYF
TGTGCCAGCAGCCCTAGCGTCCCATACGGCGAGCAGTACTTC
>TRBV11-2|-|many|TRBJ1-6
CASSLDRGSPLHF
TGTGCCAGCAGCTTAGACAGGGGTTCACCCCTCCACTTT
>TRBV5-5|-|-|TRBJ2-7
CASNFAAETYEQYF
TGTGCCAGCAACTTCGCGGCAGAGACCTATGAGCAGTACTTC
>TRBV10-2|TRBD2|few|TRBJ2-3
CASSEWTSGDTQYF
TGCGCCAGCAGTGAATGGACTAGCGGGGATACGCAGTATTTT
>TRBV6-2/TRBV6-3|-|few|TRBJ2-5
CASSYSGVGETQYF
TGTGCCAGCAGTTATTCGGGAGTCGGTGAGACCCAGTACTTC
>TRBV28|-|-|TRBJ2-5
CASWGRGPQETQYF
TGTGCCAGCTGGGGGCGGGGGCCTCAAGAGACCCAGTACTTC
>TRBV29-1|-|few|TRBJ1-2
CSVDSGKGDGYTF
TGCAGCGTTGATTCGGGGAAAGGGGATGGCTACACCTTC
>TRBV6-5|TRBD1|-|TRBJ1-2
CASSYSLGQGSYTF
TGTGCCAGCAGTTACTCGTTGGGACAGGGGAGCTACACCTTC
>TRBV7-9|-|few|TRBJ1-1
CASSNAQGMNTEAFF
TGTGCCAGCAGCAATGCTCAGGGTATGAACACTGAAGCTTTCTTT
>TRBV30|-|-|TRBJ1-1
CAWVRDYTEAFF
TGTGCCTGGGTGCGGGATTACACTGAAGCTTTCTTT
>TRBV7-8|-|-|TRBJ2-6
CASSLMVSGANVLTF
TGTGCCAGCAGCTTAATGGTCTCTGGGGCCAACGTCCTGACTTTC
>TRBV5-1|-|-|TRBJ2-2
CASSPFQASAGELFF
TGCGCCAGCAGCCCCTTCCAGGCTAGTGCCGGGGAGCTGTTTTTT
>TRBV18|TRBD1|-|TRBJ1-2
CASSPRGQIYGYTF
TGTGCCAGCTCACCTCGGGGACAGATCTATGGCTACACCTTC
>TRBV29-1|TRBD2|few|TRBJ2-5
CSVGTSIRPGETQYF
TGCAGCGTTGGGACTAGCATACGACCCGGGGAGACCCAGTACTTC
>TRBV4-3|TRBD2|few|TRBJ2-3
CASSQELAGGADTQYF
TGCGCCAGCAGCCAAGAGTTAGCGGGGGGGGCAGATACGCAGTATTTT
>TRBV7-2|-|many|TRBJ2-1
CASRLTLLAWDYNEQFF
TGTGCCAGCAGACTTACCCTTCTAGCTTGGGACTACAATGAGCAGTTCTTC
>TRBV15|-|-|TRBJ1-1
CATSRAYTEAFF
TGTGCCACCAGCAGAGCGTACACTGAAGCTTTCTTT
>TRBV30|-|-|TRBJ2-2
CAWRRSGTVNTGELFF
TGTGCCTGGAGAAGATCCGGGACTGTGAACACCGGGGAGCTGTTTTTT
>TRBV20-1|-|-|TRBJ1-5
CSATGTNLGNQPQHF
TGCAGTGCTACGGGGACAAATCTAGGCAATCAGCCCCAGCATTTT
>TRBV20-1|-|many|TRBJ2-7
CSARGAYEQYF
TGCAGTGCCCGAGGGGCCTACGAGCAGTACTTC
>TRBV20-1|TRBD1|-|TRBJ2-1
CSARRRDSPYNEQFF
TGCAGTGCTAGACGCCGGGACAGCCCCTACAATGAGCAGTTCTTC
>TRBV18|-|many|TRBJ1-1
CASSPVREAEAFF
TGTGCCAGCTCACCTGTCAGGGAGGCTGAAGCTTTCTTT
>TRBV12-3/TRBV12-4|-|-|TRBJ2-7
CASSATTGLEQYF
TGTGCCAGCAGTGCAACCACAGGGCTCGAGCAGTACTTC
>TRBV2|TRBD2|many|TRBJ2-3
CASSDQAGAPDTQYF
TGTGCCAGCAGTGACCAGGCGGGAGCGCCAGATACGCAGTATTTT
>TRBV7-9|TRBD2|-|TRBJ2-1
CASSLSPGGLYNEQFF
TGTGCCAGCAGCTTATCCCCGGGAGGGCTTTACAATGAGCAGTTCTTC
>TRBV6-1|-|many|TRBJ2-7
CASSLQVVADSYEQYF
TGTGCCAGCAGCCTACAGGTGGTAGCGGACTCCTACGAGCAGTACTTC
>TRBV19|-|few|TRBJ1-5
CASSIREYSNQPQHF
TGTGCCAGTAGTATTCGGGAATATAGCAATCAGCCCCAGCATTTT
>TRBV15|TRBD2|-|TRBJ2-2
CATSRDGGRHTGELFF
TGTGCCACCAGCAGAGACGGCGGGAGGCACACCGGGGAGCTGTTTTTT
>TRBV7-3|-|many|TRBJ1-5
CASSLYPNQPQHF
TGTGCCAGCAGCTTATACCCAAATCAGCCCCAGCATTTT
>TRBV7-9|-|-|TRBJ2-4
CASRITGGKNIQYF
TGTGCCAGCAGGATAACAGGAGGCAAAAACATTCAGTACTTC
>TRBV28|TRBD2|many|TRBJ2-7
CASSLFSGGRAVDHEQYF
TGTGCCAGCAGTTTATTTTCCGGCGGGAGGGCCGTGGACCACGAGCAGTACTTC
>TRBV20-1|-|-|TRBJ2-7
CSARGSGLASRHEQYF
TGCAGTGCTAGGGGTTCTGGATTAGCAAGCCGTCACGAGCAGTACTTC
>TRBV5-1|TRBD2|-|TRBJ2-1
CASSLVLAGGINEQFF
TGCGCCAGCAGCTTGGTCTTAGCGGGAGGTATCAATGAGCAGTTCTTC
>TRBV14|TRBD1|-|TRBJ2-7
CASSQDISGQGFYEQYF
TGTGCCAGCAGCCAAGATATTTCGGGACAGGGATTCTACGAGCAGTACTTC
>TRBV29-1|-|-|TRBJ1-2
CSVEPVERTVEYGYTF
TGCAGCGTTGAACCGGTCGAACGGACAGTCGAGTATGGCTACACCTTC